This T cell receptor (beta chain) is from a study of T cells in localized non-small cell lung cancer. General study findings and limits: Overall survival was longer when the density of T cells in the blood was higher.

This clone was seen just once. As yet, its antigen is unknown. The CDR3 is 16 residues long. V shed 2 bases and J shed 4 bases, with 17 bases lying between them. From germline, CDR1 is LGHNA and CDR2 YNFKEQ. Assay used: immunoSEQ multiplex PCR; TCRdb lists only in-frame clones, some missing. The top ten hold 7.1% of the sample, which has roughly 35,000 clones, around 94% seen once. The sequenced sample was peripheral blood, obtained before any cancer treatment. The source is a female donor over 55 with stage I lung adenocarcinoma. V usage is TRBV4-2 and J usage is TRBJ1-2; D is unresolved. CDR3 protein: CASSQKGTADSYGYTF. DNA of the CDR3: TGTGCCAGCAGCCAAAAGGGAACAGCAGATTCCTATGGCTACACCTTC.